Given below is one T cell receptor beta chain in context. This sample was taken from a study of blood T cell repertoires in COVID-19. Turning to the study itself: The United States, Italy and Spain provided the acute and convalescent COVID-19 samples. Sources were T cells, B-cell-depleted T cells, or PBMCs; the material itself was cDNA or gDNA.

Authors' processing steps: Amplification of reference gene primers was used by the study to estimate nucleated cell counts. The repertoire was sequenced with immunoSEQ multiplex PCR; TCRdb's copy has only in-frame clones and lacks some. The DNA was the basis for D and trimming; V, J and clone size are from that table. The sample has tens of thousands of clones, about 83% seen once; the top ten hold over 4.5%. The V gene's germline CDR1 is LGHNA and CDR2 YSLEER. V was pared by 5 bases and J by 7 bases, with 15 bases between. The CDR3 is 14 amino acids. Sequenced input: peripheral blood. This sequence originates from a man aged 50-59 years with active COVID-19. The chain combines TRBV4-3 with TRBJ2-4; D gene ambiguous. DNA of the CDR3: TGCGCCAGCAGCAAGCTTGGAGAGAGCAACATTCAGTACTTC. This encodes CASSKLGESNIQYF.